What follows describes a single TCR beta chain. Its antigen is as yet unknown. The CD45RO-CCR7+CD27+CD95- phenotype denoted naive CD8+ T cells. This record comes from a study of CXCR3-negative and CXCR3-positive naive CD8 T cells. Whole-study findings and limits: Memory cells showed distinct TRBV-TRBJ patterns, while the two naive subsets matched. Researchers report that CXCR3-positive naive cells carry more hydrophobic TRB CDR3s than CXCR3-negative naive cells. The study found comparably high diversity in both naive subsets and much lower diversity in memory CD8+ cells.

This CDR3 is built from 12 residues. Germline assignment: CDR1 DFQATT and CDR2 SNEGSKA (reference sequence). Carrying UMI labels, the TRB cDNA libraries were prepared through 5' RACE. TCRdb reanalyzed the 5' RACE reads and collapses them to one entry per CDR3 protein, without DNA. This repertoire includes about 120,000 distinct CDR3 sequences. The chain joins TRBV20-1 to TRBJ1-1. The TCR sequence derives from a human donor in good health. Some clones in this sample may be carry-over from other donors' samples. The material sequenced was naive CXCR3+ CD8+ T cells from blood. Subset indicated: CD45RO-CCR7+CD27+CD95- naive CD8+ T cells expressing CXCR3 (TNR3+). The chain's CDR3 is CSATDFGTEAFF.